The present T cell receptor beta chain was sequenced within a study of OX40 agonist ivuxolimab in advanced cancers. About the research overall: Ivuxolimab, an antibody acting as an agonist of OX40 (CD134), was used to treat patients. With a range of 23 to 79, age averaged 60 years, and 70% to 85% were male. Intravenous ivuxolimab was administered to patients every 2 weeks at 0.01 to 10 mg/kg.

Repertoires were generated with immunoSEQ multiplex PCR, while TCRdb's copy carries only in-frame clones and drops some. The data contain roughly 75,000 clones, about 89% of them seen just once; the ten biggest clones take up over 10%. V was shortened by 5 bases and J by 3 bases, with 16 bases between the two germline ends. This CDR3 is 15 amino acids long. The chain employs TRBV5-3 and TRBJ2-3; no firm D call. TRBV5-3 is recorded as an ORF, its role being uncertain. This clonotype was obtained from an adult with an advanced solid tumor such as melanoma, head and neck, liver or kidney cancer. This material consisted of CD4+ or CD8+ T cells sorted from blood, taken in a trial of the OX40 agonist ivuxolimab. CDR3 loop: CARSFRKGYTDTQYF. The CDR3 DNA reads TGTGCCAGAAGTTTCCGGAAGGGATATACAGATACGCAGTATTTT.